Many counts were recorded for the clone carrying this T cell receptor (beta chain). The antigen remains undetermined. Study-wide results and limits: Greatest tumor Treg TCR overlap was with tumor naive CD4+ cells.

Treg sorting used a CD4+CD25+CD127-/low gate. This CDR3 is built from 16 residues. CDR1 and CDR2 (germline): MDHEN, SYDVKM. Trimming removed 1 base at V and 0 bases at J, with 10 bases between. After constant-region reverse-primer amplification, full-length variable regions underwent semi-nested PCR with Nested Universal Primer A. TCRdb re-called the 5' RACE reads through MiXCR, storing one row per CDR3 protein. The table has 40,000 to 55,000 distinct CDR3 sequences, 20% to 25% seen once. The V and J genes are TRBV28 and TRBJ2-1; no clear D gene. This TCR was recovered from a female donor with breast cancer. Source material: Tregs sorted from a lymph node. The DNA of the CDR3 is TGTGCCAGCAGTTTATCCTCTATGAGCTCCTACAATGAGCAGTTCTTC. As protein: CASSLSSMSSYNEQFF.